This T cell receptor (beta chain) was recovered during a study of blood T cell repertoires in COVID-19. For the study at large: The analysed material was cDNA or gDNA that came from T cells, B-cell-depleted T cells, or PBMCs.

Repertoires were generated with immunoSEQ multiplex PCR, while TCRdb's copy carries only in-frame clones and drops some. The sample yields under 150,000 clones, nearly 80% seen once. Individuals drawn from 20 to 30 US areas were about 18 to 89 years old. Cohort 3 recovery required two negative PCRs, clearance, or symptom resolution. V dropped 4 bases and J dropped 2; count of bases not matched to a gene: 11. The germline gives CDR1 MGHDK, CDR2 SYGVNS. The CDR3 covers 16 residues. The specimen was PBMCs or T cells enriched from blood (not recorded which). This chain joins TRBV25-1 and TRBJ2-7; 7 bases agree with TRBD1. The clonotype comes from a woman between 45 and 65 years old who had recovered from COVID-19. Here the CDR3 reads CASSGLGQLEAYEQYF. The CDR3 DNA reads TGTGCCAGCAGTGGGTTGGGACAGCTGGAGGCCTACGAGCAGTACTTC.